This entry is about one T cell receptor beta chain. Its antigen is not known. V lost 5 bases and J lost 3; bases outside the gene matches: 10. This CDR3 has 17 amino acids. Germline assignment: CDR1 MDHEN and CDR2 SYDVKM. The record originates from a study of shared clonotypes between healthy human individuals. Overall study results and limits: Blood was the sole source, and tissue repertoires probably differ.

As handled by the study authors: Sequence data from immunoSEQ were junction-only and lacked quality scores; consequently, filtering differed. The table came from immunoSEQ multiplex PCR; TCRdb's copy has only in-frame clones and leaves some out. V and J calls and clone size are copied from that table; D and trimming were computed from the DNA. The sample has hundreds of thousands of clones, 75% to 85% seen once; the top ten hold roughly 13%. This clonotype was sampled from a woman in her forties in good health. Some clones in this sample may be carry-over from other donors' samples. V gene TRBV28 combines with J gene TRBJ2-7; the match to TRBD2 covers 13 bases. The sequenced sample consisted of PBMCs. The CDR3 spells CASSGGTSGIYVYEQYF. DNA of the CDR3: TGTGCCAGCAGTGGGGGGACTAGCGGGATTTATGTCTACGAGCAGTACTTC.